The 9 T cell receptor beta chains given below trace back to one sample, sequenced in a study of T cells in Graves' hyperthyroidism and ophthalmopathy. From RNA transcripts, TCR beta CDR3 regions were amplified. TCR CDR3 regions were first amplified by RT-PCR with HTBI primers. MiXCR, run by TCRdb on the multiplex PCR reads, gives a single entry per CDR3 protein. The data show about 840,000 distinct CDR3 sequences, 38% seen once. The sample comprised blood. These receptors came from a man aged 18 to 29 with Graves' hyperthyroidism.

The rearrangement links TRBV7-2 to TRBJ1-1; D gene ambiguous. Germline V gene lookup returns CDR1 SGHTA and CDR2 FQGNSA. The CDR3 length is 15 residues. V was trimmed by 6 bases and J by 4 bases, leaving 18 bases between them. CDR3 DNA sequence: TGTGCCAGCAGTTTTGTACGGGGAGTGGGCACTGAAGCTTTCTTT. This gives the protein CASSFVRGVGTEAFF. The full variable domain, rest sourced from reference TRBV7-2 and TRBJ1-1, is GAGVSQSPSNKVTEKGKDVELRCDPISGHTALYWYRQSLGQGLEFLIYFQGNSAPDKSGLPSDRFSAERTGGSVSTLTIQRTQQEDSAVYLCASSFVRGVGTEAFFGQGTRLTVV.

V usage is TRBV29-1 and J usage is TRBJ2-7; TRBD2 agrees at 7 bases. CDR1 and CDR2 (germline): SQVTM, ANQGSEA. With 8 bases clipped from V and 2 bases from J, the junction kept 9 bases outside the gene matches. The CDR3 totals 13 residues. The CDR3 nucleotides read TGCAGCACCGCGAGCGGGGAGCCCTACGAGCAGTACTTC. Translating it yields CSTASGEPYEQYF.

In its sample, this clonotype was seen once. A read error may produce the germline difference seen at one junction end. This chain links TRBV24-1 with TRBJ2-2, with D possibly TRBD2 on 7 matching bases. Germline V gene lookup returns CDR1 KGHDR and CDR2 SFDVKD. This CDR3 region has 12 residues. The DNA for the CDR3 is TGTGCCAGCCGGGGGGACACCGGGGAGCTGCTTTTT. It translates to CASRGDTGELLF.

In its sample, this clonotype was seen a few times. The chain employs TRBV20-1 and TRBJ2-7; 7 bases agree with TRBD1. V was pared by 3 bases and J by 3 bases, with 5 bases of the junction left unmatched. From germline, CDR1 is DFQATT and CDR2 SNEGSKA (reference sequence). The CDR3 extends over 13 amino acids. The CDR3 sequence: CSASRGQDYEQYF. CDR3 bases: TGCAGTGCTAGCCGTGGACAGGACTACGAGCAGTACTTC.

V usage is TRBV13 and J usage is TRBJ2-5; 8 bases are a match to TRBD1. The germline gives CDR1 PRHDT, CDR2 FYEKMQ (reference sequence). CDR3 size: 15 residues. V lost 4 bases, J lost 9 bases, and 13 bases stayed unmatched. CDR3 coding DNA: TGTGCCAGCAGCTCCCGGGACAGGCCTCATTTAGCCCAGTACTTC. Encoded protein: CASSSRDRPHLAQYF.

The rearrangement links TRBV5-1 to TRBJ1-1; D gene uncertain. V was pared by 1 base and J by 0 bases, with 10 bases between. The CDR3 runs 15 residues. Germline V gene lookup returns CDR1 SGHRS and CDR2 YFSETQ. CDR3 residues: CASSLNPALNTEAFF. The CDR3 DNA reads TGCGCCAGCAGCTTGAACCCAGCCTTGAACACTGAAGCTTTCTTT.

This clonotype showed up just a few times. The V and J genes are TRBV6-1 and TRBJ1-2; 9 bases line up with TRBD1. Germline CDR1 MNHNS, CDR2 SASEGT. The CDR3 extends over 13 amino acids. Trimming removed 7 bases from V and 6 bases from J; junction bases left unmatched: 6. The CDR3 here is CASTTGGLDGYTF. CDR3 coding DNA: TGTGCCAGCACCACAGGGGGCCTAGATGGCTACACCTTC.

This clonotype has a count of ten or more. The rearrangement links TRBV2 to TRBJ1-5; 8 nucleotides agree with TRBD1. Losses at the gene ends were 4 bases for V and 3 bases for J; bases not matched to a gene: 2. Germline V gene lookup returns CDR1 SNHLY and CDR2 FYNNEI. The CDR3 length is 14 residues. CDR3 DNA sequence: TGTGCCAGCAGTGTACAGGGGGTCAATCAGCCCCAGCATTTT. This gives the protein CASSVQGVNQPQHF.

This clonotype was seen more than once but under ten times. The chain links TRBV5-8 to TRBJ2-5; the match to TRBD1 covers 8 bases. V gave up 5 bases and J gave up 0 bases; unmatched junction bases: 6. Germline V lookup: CDR1 SGHTS, CDR2 YDEGEE. CDR3 length equals 15 residues. In nucleotides, the CDR3 is TGTGCCAGCAGGGATAGACAGGGGTACCAAGAGACCCAGTACTTC. It yields the protein CASRDRQGYQETQYF.